This T cell receptor beta chain derives from a study of CD8+CD57+ T cells in acquired aplastic anemia. Study as a whole: DNA from sorted CD4+ and CD8+ cells averaged roughly 3.4 ug. Healthy-donor CD4+ cells averaged about 10 million reads. General observations from the study: A set of twenty-nine CD8+ CDR3 sequences was shared between patients and controls, and these sequences appeared highly expressed in patients. A significant difference in CD8+ Simpson's diversity between patients and controls was not found.

Profiling of TCR beta VDJ combinations and CDR3 sequences used genomic DNA as template. TCRdb called the reads again in MiXCR, with one record for every CDR3 protein. The data show fewer than 200,000 distinct CDR3 sequences, 60% to 70% seen once. On this clonotype: What it binds is not known.

Germline V gives CDR1 SEHNR, CDR2 FQNEAQ (reference sequence). The CDR3 consists of 12 residues. With 8 bases removed from V and 6 bases from J, the gap between germline ends came to 13 bases. This sequence joins TRBV7-9 and TRBJ1-2; no clear D gene. Input material: sorted CD4+, CD8+, or CD8+CD57+ T cells (not recorded which) from PBMCs. The sequence was obtained from a human donor in good health. The CDR3 region is CASSEGSNGYTF. CDR3 nucleotides: TGTGCCAGCTCCGAAGGCTCGAATGGCTACACCTTC.